Each of the 27 T cell receptor beta chains below was sequenced from the same sample in a study of Ad26.COV2.S vaccination and SARS-CoV-2 variants. Sample treatment: around 19 received Ad26.COV2.S at low or high dose, single or two shots; about 5 received placebo; per-sample allocation not given. Sampling was performed 63 days after the first vaccine or placebo injection. Profiling relied on immunoSEQ multiplex PCR, and the TCRdb table lists in-frame clones only, not all of them. The sample carries fewer than 900,000 clones, 80% to 90% recorded once. This material consisted of peripheral blood, taken in a trial of Ad26.COV2.S vaccine versus placebo. The receptor set was obtained from a person between 18 and 59 years old who received the Ad26.COV2.S COVID-19 vaccine or a placebo.

CDR3 nucleotides: TGTGCCAGCAGCCGCGCCCTTGGAACTAGCGGGGGCCTCACAGATACGCAGTATTTT. Encoded protein: CASSRALGTSGGLTDTQYF. V gene TRBV7-8 combines with J gene TRBJ2-3; 11 nucleotides align to TRBD2. CDR1 SGHVS and CDR2 FQNEAQ come from the germline V gene. V trimming: 5 bases; J trimming: 2 bases; junction bases outside the gene matches: 15. The CDR3 is 19 residues long.

The chain recombines TRBV18 with TRBJ2-7; 7 nucleotides line up with TRBD1. Trimming removed 2 bases from V and 2 bases from J; junction bases left unmatched: 6. Germline assignment: CDR1 KGHSH and CDR2 LQKENI. This CDR3 region has 15 residues. The CDR3 DNA reads TGTGCCAGCTCACCAACGGTGGGACAGACCTACGAGCAGTACTTC. This translates into CASSPTVGQTYEQYF.

This rearrangement joins TRBV13 to TRBJ1-2; possibly TRBD1 for D (5 bases). This CDR3 has 17 residues. The germline V and J ends were trimmed by 1 base and 4 bases, with 19 bases remaining between them. Germline V gene lookup returns CDR1 PRHDT and CDR2 FYEKMQ (reference sequence). CDR3 coding DNA: TGTGCCAGCAGCTTAGAGAAGGGGCGCGGTGTGGGCTATGGCTACACCTTC. This sequence encodes CASSLEKGRGVGYGYTF.

J is TRBJ2-2 and V is TRBV9, with D perhaps being TRBD1 or TRBD2 (6 bases each). V was pared by 7 bases and J by 6 bases, with 19 bases between. The CDR3 loop spans 15 amino acids. CDR1 SGDLS and CDR2 YYNGEE come from the germline V gene. For the CDR3, the DNA is TGTGCCAGCCAGCGTGGGGGGCTAGCTGCCGGGGAGCTGTTTTTT. This codes for CASQRGGLAAGELFF.

The chain employs TRBV7-6 and TRBJ1-1; TRBD1 might be the D (6 bases). CDR3 size: 12 residues. The germline V gene has CDR1 SGHVS and CDR2 FNYEAQ. V lost 5 bases and J 6 bases, leaving 10 bases between the germline ends. The CDR3 here is CASSLRGAEAFF. For the CDR3, the DNA is TGTGCCAGCAGCCTAAGGGGGGCTGAAGCTTTCTTT.

With regard to this clone: This specimen includes other DNA sequences encoding the same CDR3. This chain links TRBV5-4 with TRBJ1-1, with TRBD1 as a possible D gene (5 bases). Germline-derived CDR1 and CDR2 are SGHNT and YYREEE (reference sequence). V lost 2 bases to trimming and J lost 0 bases, with 8 bases between them. The CDR3 extends over 14 amino acids. CDR3 region: CASSLDSLNTEAFF. The DNA for the CDR3 is TGTGCCAGCAGCTTAGACAGTCTGAACACTGAAGCTTTCTTT. Full variable domain (rest looked up from reference TRBV5-4 and TRBJ1-1): ETGVTQSPTHLIKTRGQQVTLRCSSQSGHNTVSWYQQALGQGPQFIFQYYREEENGRGNFPPRFSGLQFPNYSSELNVNALELDDSALYLCASSLDSLNTEAFFGQGTRLTVV.

This chain connects TRBV3-1 (or the pseudogene TRBV3-2) to TRBJ1-5, with a weak D call TRBD1 (5 bases). The CDR3 loop spans 13 amino acids. Trimming shortened V by 4 bases and J by 9 bases, and 13 bases separated the two germline ends. Looked up from germline, CDR1 is LGHDT and CDR2 is YNNKEL (reference sequence). Written as DNA, the CDR3 is TGTGCCAGCAGCCCAGGGCCCGTCTCGCCCCAGCATTTT. This gives the protein CASSPGPVSPQHF.

The CDR3 sequence: CASSPGTSGRPKGTQYF. The CDR3 nucleotides are TGCGCCAGCAGCCCAGGGACTAGCGGGAGGCCTAAGGGGACGCAGTATTTT. The V call is TRBV5-1, the J call TRBJ2-3; 15 bases map to TRBD2. Germline V CDR1 and CDR2: SGHRS, YFSETQ. The CDR3 consists of 17 residues. V trimming: 4 bases; J trimming: 9 bases; junction bases outside the gene matches: 12.

CDR3 protein: CASSSRGPTEAFF. The CDR3 DNA follows: TGTGCCAGCAGCTCCCGAGGGCCCACTGAAGCTTTCTTT. The rearrangement joins TRBV6-5 to TRBJ1-1; no clear D gene. Trimming removed 6 bases at V and 4 bases at J, with 12 bases between. Germline assignment: CDR1 MNHEY and CDR2 SVGAGI. CDR3 length equals 13 residues.

A few counts support this clone. The chain is built from TRBV6-5 and TRBJ1-2; D perhaps matches TRBD1 (5 bases). The CDR3 loop spans 15 amino acids. Germline CDR1 and CDR2: MNHEY and SVGAGI. V lost 7 bases and J 4 bases, leaving 19 bases between the germline ends. The CDR3 DNA reads TGTGCCAGCAAGGGGACCAACCTCCTCCTCTATGGCTACACCTTC. Translated: CASKGTNLLLYGYTF.

The chain links TRBV6-2 or TRBV6-3 to TRBJ2-7; TRBD1 matches 10 bases. The CDR3 contains 14 residues. The germline CDR1 and CDR2 sequences are MNHEY and SVGEGT. V shed 5 bases, J shed 2 bases, and the junction held 3 bases outside the gene matches. The CDR3 region is CASSRGQGPYEQYF. For the CDR3, the DNA is TGTGCCAGCAGTAGGGGACAGGGGCCCTACGAGCAGTACTTC.

V usage is TRBV18 and J usage is TRBJ1-5; TRBD1 matches at 9 bases. Germline lookup yields CDR1 KGHSH and CDR2 LQKENI. This CDR3 has 14 residues. The J segment lost 6 bases and the V segment lost 3 bases, leaving 3 bases of the junction unmatched. CDR3 nucleotides: TGTGCCAGCTCACCCCAGACAGGGGGTCAGCCCCAGCATTTT. It codes for CASSPQTGGQPQHF.

The chain couples TRBV5-4 to TRBJ2-1; 7 nucleotides agree with TRBD2. With 2 bases clipped from V and 3 bases from J, the junction kept 5 bases outside the gene matches. The CDR3 runs to 15 residues. The germline V gene encodes CDR1 SGHNT and CDR2 YYREEE (reference sequence). CDR3 DNA sequence: TGTGCCAGCAGCTTAGGCGGGAGTATCTACAATGAGCAGTTCTTC. It encodes CASSLGGSIYNEQFF.

This sequence joins TRBV27 and TRBJ1-2; TRBD1 matches at 7 bases. The V gene's germline CDR1 is MNHEY and CDR2 SMNVEV (reference sequence). The CDR3 is 15 residues long. V was pared by 5 bases and J by 1 base, with 7 bases of the junction left unmatched. CDR3 sequence (DNA): TGTGCCAGCAGTAGATCGGGACAGAGTAACTATGGCTACACCTTC. It specifies CASSRSGQSNYGYTF.

The chain is built from TRBV7-8 and TRBJ2-7, with TRBD1 as a possible D gene (6 bases). The V gene lost 5 bases and the J gene lost 3 bases, with 20 bases spanning the gap. The CDR3 has 16 residues. Germline CDR1 is SGHVS and CDR2 is FQNEAQ. The CDR3 here is CASSPGDTSYNYEQYF. The CDR3 region has the DNA TGTGCCAGCAGCCCCGGGGACACCAGTTACAACTACGAGCAGTACTTC.

The chain recombines TRBV13 with TRBJ2-7; 9 bases line up with TRBD2. This CDR3 spans 15 amino acids. V lost 5 bases and J lost 3; bases outside the gene matches: 8. Germline lookup yields CDR1 PRHDT and CDR2 FYEKMQ (reference sequence). The CDR3 sequence: CASSGSTSGDYEQYF. The CDR3 coding sequence is TGTGCCAGCAGCGGATCGACTAGCGGAGACTACGAGCAGTACTTC.

The gene calls are TRBV5-5 and TRBJ1-5; tentatively, D is TRBD1 (5 bases). The germline CDR1 and CDR2 sequences are SGHKS and YYEKEE (reference sequence). With 4 bases removed from V and 2 bases from J, the gap between germline ends came to 13 bases. The CDR3 extends over 15 amino acids. The CDR3, as DNA: TGTGCCAGCAGCCGGGGACCGGGCGGCAATCAGCCCCAGCATTTT. It is translated as CASSRGPGGNQPQHF.

The chain recombines TRBV5-8 with TRBJ2-7; tentative D call: TRBD1 (5 bases). Germline V gene data show CDR1 as SGHTS and CDR2 as YDEGEE. The CDR3 contains 14 residues. The V and J ends lost 0 bases and 8 bases respectively, with 15 bases between them. CDR3 DNA sequence: TGTGCCAGCAGCTTGGGAGGACAACCTAGAAAGCAGTACTTC. This encodes CASSLGGQPRKQYF.

This clone was recorded once. The genes are TRBV6-5 and TRBJ2-4, with 7 bases fitting TRBD1. V shed 8 bases, J shed 9 bases, and the junction held 13 bases outside the gene matches. The CDR3 has 14 residues. CDR1 is MNHEY, CDR2 SVGAGI, per germline. CDR3 region: CASSRQGALSIQYF. In DNA form, the CDR3 reads TGTGCCAGCTCCAGACAGGGCGCCCTAAGCATTCAGTACTTC.

This chain joins TRBV19 and TRBJ1-6; D possibly corresponds to TRBD1 (5 bases). With 5 bases removed from V and 9 bases from J, the gap between germline ends came to 8 bases. The germline gives CDR1 LNHDA, CDR2 SQIVND (reference sequence). This CDR3 has 12 amino acids. The CDR3 spells CASSPGGSPLHF. The CDR3 DNA is TGTGCCAGTAGTCCTGGGGGTTCACCCCTCCACTTT.

The chain is built from TRBV19 and TRBJ1-2; D is unresolved. CDR1 and CDR2 (germline): LNHDA, SQIVND (reference sequence). The CDR3 extends over 15 amino acids. V was cut by 7 bases and J by 2 bases, with 17 bases left in between. The CDR3 spells CASIPWAGGNYGYTF. As DNA, the CDR3 is TGTGCCAGTATCCCCTGGGCCGGCGGAAACTATGGCTACACCTTC.

The genes are TRBV16 and TRBJ2-5; possibly TRBD2 for D (5 bases). This CDR3 has 12 amino acids. Trimming took off 1 base at V and 5 bases at J, with 5 bases between the two ends. Germline V gene sequence: CDR1 KGHSY, CDR2 FQNENV. The CDR3 DNA follows: TGTGCCAGCAGCCAATGGGAGGAGACCCAGTACTTC. Translating it yields CASSQWEETQYF.

This rearrangement joins TRBV4-2 to TRBJ2-2, with D unresolved. Germline V gene sequence: CDR1 LGHNA, CDR2 YNFKEQ. The CDR3 is made up of 14 amino acids. V dropped 0 bases and J dropped 5 bases, with 7 bases sitting between them. CDR3: CASSQEPHTGELFF. The CDR3 coding sequence is TGTGCCAGCAGCCAAGAACCCCATACCGGGGAGCTGTTTTTT.

V gene TRBV19 combines with J gene TRBJ2-6; either TRBD1 or TRBD2 may supply D (5 bases each). CDR1 and CDR2 (germline): LNHDA, SQIVND (reference sequence). V lost 7 bases, J lost 1 base, and 32 bases lay in between. The CDR3 spans 22 residues. CDR3 in amino acids: CASTPRSRLPGRLESGANVLTF. The CDR3 bases are TGTGCCAGTACTCCCCGGAGCCGTCTCCCGGGGCGCCTCGAATCTGGGGCCAACGTCCTGACTTTC.

The V call is TRBV6-6, the J call TRBJ1-1; TRBD1 aligns across 9 bases. From germline, CDR1 is MNHNY and CDR2 SVGAGI (reference sequence). This CDR3 has 15 amino acids. The V gene end was trimmed by 4 bases and the J gene end by 5 bases; junction bases not matched to a gene: 8. CDR3 amino acids: CASSSGTGLVTEAFF. Here the CDR3 DNA reads TGTGCCAGCAGTTCCGGGACAGGGTTAGTTACTGAAGCTTTCTTT.

This clone was detected once. This same CDR3 is encoded by further DNA sequences in the sample. V usage is TRBV3-1 (or the pseudogene TRBV3-2) and J usage is TRBJ1-5; D gene unclear. The CDR3 is 14 amino acids. Germline values: CDR1 LGHDT, CDR2 YNNKEL (reference sequence). V lost 0 bases, J lost 1 base, and 4 bases lay in between. The CDR3 is CASSQEGSNQPQHF. The CDR3 DNA follows: TGTGCCAGCAGCCAAGAGGGCAGCAATCAGCCCCAGCATTTT.

This clone was detected once. The V gene is TRBV7-6, the J gene TRBJ1-2, with 7 bases fitting TRBD1. Germline values: CDR1 SGHVS, CDR2 FNYEAQ. The CDR3 is made up of 17 amino acids. J was trimmed by 0 bases and V by 1 base; bases with no gene match: 8. DNA for the CDR3: TGTGCCAGCAGCTTAGGACAGGGCAGGGGACCTAACTATGGCTACACCTTC. It specifies CASSLGQGRGPNYGYTF.